This record concerns one TCR beta chain sequence. Its antigen remains unknown. The CDR3 is 14 amino acids. The germline V and J ends were trimmed by 6 bases and 4 bases, with 16 bases remaining between them. Germline-derived CDR1 and CDR2 are WNHNN and SYGVQD (reference sequence). The data stem from a study of response to subunit inactivated influenza vaccine. Each CDR3 protein is one row after TCRdb ran MiXCR on the RT-PCR reads. This table has about 160,000 distinct CDR3 sequences, around 9.9% appearing once. The study's findings and limits: A suggestion made by the authors is that each seasonal influenza vaccination recruits few new T cells.

This receptor was identified in a man aged 45-60 years who received an inactivated influenza vaccine. Source: non-naive T cells sorted from PBMCs, taken roughly 6 weeks after vaccination. This chain links TRBV10-1 with TRBJ2-7; tentative D call: TRBD2 (5 bases). Here the CDR3 reads CASSPSGIGYEQYF. Written as DNA, the CDR3 is TGCGCCAGCAGCCCCAGCGGAATTGGATACGAGCAGTACTTC.